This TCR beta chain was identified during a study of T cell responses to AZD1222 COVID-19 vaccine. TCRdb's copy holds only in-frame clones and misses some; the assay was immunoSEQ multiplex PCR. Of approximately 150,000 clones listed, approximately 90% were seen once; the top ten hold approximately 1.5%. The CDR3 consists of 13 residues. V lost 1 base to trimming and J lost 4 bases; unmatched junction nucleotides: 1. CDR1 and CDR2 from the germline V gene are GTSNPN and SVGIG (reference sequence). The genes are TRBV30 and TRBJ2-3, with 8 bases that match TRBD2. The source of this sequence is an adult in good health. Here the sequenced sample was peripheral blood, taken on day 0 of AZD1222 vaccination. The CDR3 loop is CAWSAGLADTQYF. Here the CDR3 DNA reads TGTGCCTGGAGTGCGGGACTAGCAGATACGCAGTATTTT.